This T cell receptor beta chain was sequenced in a study of cytomegalovirus exposure and HLA in healthy donors. Turning to the study itself: Assignment to the Caucasian-associated ancestry cluster applied to approximately 80% of the roughly 410 genotyped donors. The study, taken as a whole, reports: Researchers reported in a later analysis that a missense DCLRE1C variant was tied to TCR beta V- and J-gene trimming. Prediction of most subjects' HLA-A and HLA-B alleles by TCR beta sequences was reportedly accurate.

The PCR ran on 60 Vbeta and 13 Jbeta primers. Sequencing used immunoSEQ multiplex PCR; TCRdb keeps in-frame clones, though not all of them. The sample has about 190,000 clones; less than 85% are singletons. Concerning this clone itself: As yet, its antigen is unknown.

This TCR was sampled from a man under 40 in good health and CMV-seropositive. Input material: PBMCs.

The CDR3 here is CASSLTGGPVLRDQYF. The CDR3 nucleotides are TGTGCCAGCAGTCTTACAGGGGGCCCGGTATTGCGGGACCAGTACTTC. This chain links TRBV11-2 with TRBJ2-5; 9 bases map to TRBD1. The V and J ends lost 6 bases and 10 bases, in that order; junction bases with no gene match: 18. CDR1 and CDR2 (germline): SGHAT, FQNNGV. The CDR3 sequence is 16 residues long.